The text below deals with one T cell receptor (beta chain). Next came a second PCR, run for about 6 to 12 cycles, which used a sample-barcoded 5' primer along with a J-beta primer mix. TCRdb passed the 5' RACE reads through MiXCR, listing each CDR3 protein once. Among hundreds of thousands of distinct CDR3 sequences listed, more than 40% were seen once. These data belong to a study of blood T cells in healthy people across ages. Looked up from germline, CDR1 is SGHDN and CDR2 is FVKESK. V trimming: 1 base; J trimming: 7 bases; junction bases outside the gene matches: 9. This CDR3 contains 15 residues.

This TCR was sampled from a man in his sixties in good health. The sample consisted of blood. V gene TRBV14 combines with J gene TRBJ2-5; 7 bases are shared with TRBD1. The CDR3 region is CASSQAGRGLVTQYF. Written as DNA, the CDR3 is TGTGCCAGCAGCCAAGCTGGTAGGGGGCTGGTGACCCAGTACTTC.